This TCR beta chain was sequenced during a study of cytomegalovirus exposure and HLA in healthy donors. Looking at the study overall: Of the donors genotyped, several hundred in all, 65% to 90% fell in the Caucasian-associated ancestry cluster.

Notes on the study in general: Many donors carried some public TCRs, although rarity characterized most TCR sequences. Within the data, a cluster of highly shared sequence variants was likely a sequencing artifact.

Concerning this clone: Its specificity is not known.

The PCR made use of 60 Vbeta and 13 Jbeta primers. Produced via immunoSEQ multiplex PCR; TCRdb's table is partial and in-frame only. This repertoire comprises about 58,000 clones; its ten largest clones make up roughly 2%. The source is a woman between 18 and 30 years old in good health and CMV-seronegative. The material sequenced was PBMCs.

This CDR3 is CASNWTGSSPLHF. CDR3 nucleotide sequence: TGTGCCAGCAATTGGACAGGGTCGTCACCCCTCCACTTT. The chain recombines TRBV6-7 with TRBJ1-6; TRBD1 agrees at 8 bases. TRBV6-7 is an open reading frame whose function is uncertain. Trimming at V came to 7 bases and at J to 10 bases, leaving 6 bases not matched to a gene. There are 13 residues in the CDR3.